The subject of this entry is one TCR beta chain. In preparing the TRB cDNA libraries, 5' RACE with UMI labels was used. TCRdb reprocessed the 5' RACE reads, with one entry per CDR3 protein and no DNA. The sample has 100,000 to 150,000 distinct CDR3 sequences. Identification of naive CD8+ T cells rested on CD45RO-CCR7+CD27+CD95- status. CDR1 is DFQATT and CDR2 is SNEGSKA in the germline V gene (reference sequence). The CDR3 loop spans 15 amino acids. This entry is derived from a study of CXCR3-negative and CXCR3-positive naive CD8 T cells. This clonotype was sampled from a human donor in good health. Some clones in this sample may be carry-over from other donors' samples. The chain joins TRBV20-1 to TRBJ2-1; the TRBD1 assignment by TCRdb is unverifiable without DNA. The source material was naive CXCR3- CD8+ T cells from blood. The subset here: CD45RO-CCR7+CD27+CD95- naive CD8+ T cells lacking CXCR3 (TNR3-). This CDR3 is CSARLGDGKYNEQFF.